Each of the 27 T cell receptor beta chains below was sequenced from the same sample in a study of T cell responses to AZD1222 COVID-19 vaccine. Assay: immunoSEQ multiplex PCR; the TCRdb copy retains only in-frame clones and omits some. The sample contains 100,000 to 150,000 clones, approximately 88% of which appear only once. The starting material was peripheral blood, obtained on day 0 of AZD1222 vaccination. Receptor source: an adult in good health.

The chain employs TRBV7-8 and TRBJ1-1, with 7 bases matching TRBD1. The V gene end was trimmed by 5 bases and the J gene end by 1 base; junction bases not matched to a gene: 7. The CDR3 loop spans 15 amino acids. Germline loops: CDR1 SGHVS, CDR2 FQNEAQ. The CDR3 DNA follows: TGTGCCAGCAGCGAACAGGGGAGTCGGAACACTGAAGCTTTCTTT. The encoded protein is CASSEQGSRNTEAFF.

CDR3: CASSLLGDVSYGYTF. The CDR3 region has the DNA TGCGCCAGCAGCTTACTAGGGGATGTAAGCTATGGCTACACCTTC. The rearrangement links TRBV5-1 to TRBJ1-2, with TRBD1 as a possible D gene (5 bases). This CDR3 is 15 amino acids long. The V gene's germline CDR1 is SGHRS and CDR2 YFSETQ. Trimming shortened V by 2 bases and J by 4 bases, and 15 bases separated the two germline ends.

The chain combines TRBV18 with TRBJ1-3; the D is unclear. Germline V gives CDR1 KGHSH, CDR2 LQKENI. Between the trimmed V and J ends, which lost 0 bases and 0 bases, there was a span of 6 bases. This CDR3 comprises 15 residues. CDR3 in amino acids: CASSPPADSGNTIYF. Here the CDR3 DNA reads TGTGCCAGCTCACCACCCGCAGACTCTGGAAACACCATATATTTT. The whole variable domain, filled in from reference TRBV18 and TRBJ1-3, reads NAGVMQNPRHLVRRRGQEARLRCSPMKGHSHVYWYRQLPEEGLKFMVYLQKENIIDESGMPKERFSAEFPKEGPSILRIQQVVRGDSAAYFCASSPPADSGNTIYFGEGSWLTVV.

V gene TRBV30 combines with J gene TRBJ2-7, with D unclear. The V and J ends lost 4 bases and 0 bases respectively, with 7 bases between them. CDR3 length equals 12 residues. CDR1 is GTSNPN and CDR2 is SVGIG in the germline V gene (reference sequence). The CDR3 spells CAWNKGSYEQYF. CDR3 in DNA: TGTGCCTGGAATAAGGGCTCCTACGAGCAGTACTTC.

The count of this clone is one. This chain links TRBV6-2 or TRBV6-3 with TRBJ1-1; 8 nucleotides line up with TRBD1. From germline, CDR1 is MNHEY and CDR2 SVGEGT. The CDR3 consists of 15 residues. With V trimmed by 2 bases and J by 3 bases, 5 bases remained unmatched. CDR3 bases: TGTGCCAGCAGTTACACGAACAGGGGGGACACTGAAGCTTTCTTT. This translates into CASSYTNRGDTEAFF.

The chain is built from TRBV5-1 and TRBJ2-3; 7 bases fit TRBD2. V was clipped by 0 bases and J by 0 bases; unmatched bases: 4. The CDR3 contains 16 residues. Germline V gives CDR1 SGHRS, CDR2 YFSETQ. The CDR3 reads CASSLASGVSTDTQYF. In DNA form, the CDR3 reads TGCGCCAGCAGCTTGGCTAGCGGAGTGAGCACAGATACGCAGTATTTT.

V gene TRBV10-2 combines with J gene TRBJ1-6; D remains ambiguous. This CDR3 spans 15 amino acids. Trimming pared 0 bases from V and 10 bases from J, leaving 13 bases between. Germline V lookup: CDR1 WSHSY, CDR2 SAAADI. The CDR3 DNA is TGCGCCAGCAGTGAGTCCGGTCAGGTTCAGTCACCCCTCCACTTT. Encoded protein: CASSESGQVQSPLHF.

CDR3 sequence: CASRRNTEAFF. CDR3 DNA: TGTGCCAGCAGGCGGAACACTGAAGCTTTCTTT. The chain employs TRBV6-5 and TRBJ1-1; D not certain. This CDR3 contains 11 residues. V dropped 6 bases and J dropped 1 base, with 3 bases sitting between them. Germline CDR1 is MNHEY and CDR2 is SVGAGI.

In DNA, the CDR3 is TGTGCCTGGAGCACCGGGTTCGGCGAAAAACTGTTTTTT. Amino acids: CAWSTGFGEKLFF. The chain is built from TRBV30 and TRBJ1-4; D gene ambiguous. Trimming pared 3 bases from V and 8 bases from J, leaving 13 bases between. This CDR3 spans 13 amino acids. CDR1 and CDR2 from the germline V gene are GTSNPN and SVGIG (reference sequence).

This clone was seen only once. The chain combines TRBV3-1 (or the pseudogene TRBV3-2) with TRBJ1-2, with D possibly TRBD1 on 6 matching bases. V gave up 2 bases and J gave up 5 bases, with 12 bases separating them. The CDR3 length is 14 residues. CDR1 is LGHDT, CDR2 YNNKEL, per germline (reference sequence). CDR3 coding DNA: TGTGCCAGCAGCCAATTTAGCAGGGGATATGGCTACACCTTC. Encoded protein: CASSQFSRGYGYTF.

This chain joins TRBV19 and TRBJ2-3; D call uncertain. V lost 5 bases, J lost 3 bases, and 12 bases lay in between. This CDR3 has 14 residues. Germline V lookup: CDR1 LNHDA, CDR2 SQIVND (reference sequence). CDR3 DNA: TGTGCCAGTAGTCCATTCGAGCAAACAGATACGCAGTATTTT. Translation gives CASSPFEQTDTQYF.

The chain combines TRBV10-3 with TRBJ1-2; 8 bases align to TRBD1. Germline-derived CDR1 and CDR2 are ENHRY and SYGVKD. CDR3 length equals 13 residues. Trimming cost V 6 bases and J 5 bases; bases outside gene matches: 5. The chain's CDR3 is CAIRGQENYGYTF. The CDR3, as DNA: TGTGCCATCAGGGGACAGGAGAATTATGGCTACACCTTC.

J is TRBJ2-5 and V is TRBV7-3; 7 positions match TRBD1. CDR1 is SGHTA and CDR2 is FQGTGA in the germline V gene. This CDR3 has 14 amino acids. Unmatched junction bases numbered 6, after V lost 4 bases and J lost 4 bases. CDR3 in DNA: TGTGCCAGCAGCTCCAGGGGGTTCGGAGAGACCCAGTACTTC. Its translation is CASSSRGFGETQYF.

This chain uses TRBV6-4 with TRBJ1-1, with TRBD1 matching 9 bases. CDR3 length equals 16 residues. V gave up 5 bases and J gave up 4 bases; unmatched junction bases: 11. Germline CDR1 and CDR2: MRHNA and SNTAGT. The CDR3 loop is CASSLTGGSAGTEAFF. The CDR3 DNA is TGTGCCAGCAGTCTGACAGGGGGTTCGGCGGGCACTGAAGCTTTCTTT.

This clone was seen only once. The chain recombines TRBV5-4 with TRBJ1-5; D is undetermined. CDR3 length: 13 amino acids. V was trimmed by 4 bases and J by 5 bases, leaving 10 bases between them. CDR1 SGHNT and CDR2 YYREEE come from the germline V gene (reference sequence). CDR3 bases: TGTGCCAGCAGCATCGACCGTGATCAGCCCCAGCATTTT. Amino acids: CASSIDRDQPQHF.

This chain uses TRBV7-3 with TRBJ1-1, with D perhaps TRBD1 (5 bases). CDR1 and CDR2 (germline): SGHTA, FQGTGA. Trimming removed 5 bases from V and 5 bases from J, with 18 bases in between. The CDR3 length is 15 residues. The CDR3 DNA is TGTGCCAGCAGCGCGGCGGGACTTCGGAGGACTGAAGCTTTCTTT. As protein: CASSAAGLRRTEAFF.

This chain links TRBV9 with TRBJ1-1; tentative D call: TRBD1 (6 bases). The CDR3 spans 15 residues. With 4 bases removed from V and 4 bases from J, the gap between germline ends came to 17 bases. CDR1 is SGDLS, CDR2 YYNGEE, per germline. DNA of the CDR3: TGTGCCAGCAGCACGTCGACAGGCCAGGGCACTGAAGCTTTCTTT. Translation: CASSTSTGQGTEAFF.

The chain carries TRBV7-9 and TRBJ1-6, with D possibly matching TRBD1 (5 bases). The CDR3 runs to 16 residues. CDR1 SEHNR and CDR2 FQNEAQ come from the germline V gene (reference sequence). Deletions cut 3 bases from V and 6 bases from J, with 15 bases between. DNA of the CDR3: TGTGCCAGCAGCTTCGCCCCGCCGGGGGGTAATTCACCCCTCCACTTT. Encoded protein: CASSFAPPGGNSPLHF. Filled out from reference TRBV7-9 and TRBJ1-6, the complete variable domain reads DTGVSQNPRHKITKRGQNVTFRCDPISEHNRLYWYRQTLGQGPEFLTYFQNEAQLEKSRLLSDRFSAERPKGSFSTLEIQRTEQGDSAMYLCASSFAPPGGNSPLHFGNGTRLTVT.

This clone was seen only a few times. V is TRBV21-1 and J is TRBJ1-5; the D call in the table, TRBD1, was not verified against the DNA. TRBV21-1 is recorded as a pseudogene. The CDR3 has 12 residues. The CDR3: CASRKGIQPQHF. CDR3 DNA sequence: TGTGCCAGCCGAAAGGGGATTCAGCCCCAGCATTTT.

The chain is built from TRBV5-6 and TRBJ1-3; maybe TRBD1 (6 bases). The V gene's germline CDR1 is SGHDT and CDR2 YYEEEE. CDR3 length: 17 residues. Trimming removed 2 bases from V and 0 bases from J, with 15 bases in between. The CDR3 spells CASSLGGTLLSGNTIYF. CDR3 bases: TGTGCCAGCAGCTTAGGGGGGACGCTGCTCTCTGGAAACACCATATATTTT.

V gene TRBV10-3 combines with J gene TRBJ1-2, with no clear D. Germline V CDR1 and CDR2: ENHRY, SYGVKD. V lost 7 bases to trimming and J lost 1 base, with 16 bases between them. CDR3 size: 15 residues. The CDR3 sequence: CAITPTESGNYGYTF. DNA for the CDR3: TGTGCCATCACCCCTACAGAATCTGGTAACTATGGCTACACCTTC.

The rearrangement uses TRBV5-1 and TRBJ1-2; D gene unclear. CDR1 and CDR2 from the germline V gene are SGHRS and YFSETQ. The CDR3 length is 14 residues. Trimming pared 3 bases from V and 7 bases from J, leaving 16 bases between. CDR3 nucleotide sequence: TGCGCCAGCAGCTCGGGAGACGGGCCCTCTGGCTACACCTTC. The encoded protein is CASSSGDGPSGYTF.

V is TRBV6-6 and J is TRBJ1-1, with D maybe TRBD1 (5 bases). The CDR3 spans 14 residues. Deletions cut 2 bases from V and 1 base from J, with 8 bases between. Germline CDR1 and CDR2: MNHNY and SVGAGI (reference sequence). The CDR3 spells CASSYSQGNTEAFF. For the CDR3, the DNA is TGTGCCAGCAGTTACAGTCAGGGGAACACTGAAGCTTTCTTT.

The chain joins TRBV4-3 to TRBJ1-5; D is uncertain. Trimming took 1 base from V and 4 from J, leaving 5 bases between them. This CDR3 is 13 amino acids long. Germline V gene sequence: CDR1 LGHNA, CDR2 YSLEER. The CDR3 protein is CASSQGGNQPQHF. As DNA, the CDR3 is TGCGCCAGCAGCCAAGGTGGGAATCAGCCCCAGCATTTT.

This chain links TRBV6-5 with TRBJ1-2, with D tentatively TRBD1 (5 bases). The CDR3 is made up of 14 amino acids. V lost 0 bases and J 6 bases, leaving 11 bases between the germline ends. Germline V gene sequence: CDR1 MNHEY, CDR2 SVGAGI. The CDR3 DNA is TGTGCCAGCAGTTACTCGGGGCCGACGGATGGCTACACCTTC. It specifies CASSYSGPTDGYTF.

V gene TRBV5-1 combines with J gene TRBJ2-2; D uncertain. V was trimmed by 4 bases and J by 1 base, leaving 5 bases between them. Germline loops: CDR1 SGHRS, CDR2 YFSETQ. The CDR3 has 13 amino acids. The CDR3 DNA is TGCGCCAGCAGCCAACGGAACACCGGGGAGCTGTTTTTT. The encoded protein is CASSQRNTGELFF.

This clone was seen only a few times. The chain has TRBV5-4 and TRBJ1-3, with D possibly TRBD1 on 5 matching bases. CDR3 length equals 16 residues. The V and J ends lost 5 bases and 2 bases respectively, with 17 bases between them. Per the germline V gene, CDR1 is SGHNT and CDR2 is YYREEE (reference sequence). The CDR3: CASRPGPKDTGNTIYF. The CDR3 DNA sequence: TGTGCCAGCAGACCGGGACCCAAAGACACTGGAAACACCATATATTTT.